This entry lists 16 T cell receptor beta chains sequenced from one sample in a study of blood T cell repertoires in COVID-19. Profiling relied on immunoSEQ multiplex PCR, and the TCRdb table lists in-frame clones only, not all of them. The data contain around 28,000 clones, 89% of them singletons. Sequencing was carried out using peripheral blood. These receptors all come from a man at least 80 years old with acute or convalescent COVID-19.

This sequence joins TRBV5-1 and TRBJ2-5; D might be TRBD1 (6 bases). Germline lookup yields CDR1 SGHRS and CDR2 YFSETQ. CDR3 length: 14 amino acids. V dropped 1 base and J dropped 4 bases, with 11 bases sitting between them. Here the CDR3 reads CASSLQGRRETQYF. The CDR3 region has the DNA TGCGCCAGCAGCTTGCAGGGGCGACGAGAGACCCAGTACTTC. Filled out from reference TRBV5-1 and TRBJ2-5, the complete variable domain reads KAGVTQTPRYLIKTRGQQVTLSCSPISGHRSVSWYQQTPGQGLQFLFEYFSETQRNKGNFPGRFSGRQFSNSRSEMNVSTLELGDSALYLCASSLQGRRETQYFGPGTRLLVL.

The chain has TRBV19 and TRBJ2-1; TRBD1 aligns across 8 bases. Germline V CDR1 and CDR2: LNHDA, SQIVND (reference sequence). The trim removed 1 base at V and 4 bases at J, leaving 0 bases unmatched. CDR3 size: 14 residues. CDR3 residues: CASSIGQGYNEQFF. The CDR3 DNA reads as TGTGCCAGTAGTATAGGACAGGGGTACAATGAGCAGTTCTTC.

This chain joins TRBV2 and TRBJ2-6, with a possible D match to TRBD1 (6 bases). CDR3 size: 18 residues. Trimming removed 5 bases from V and 0 bases from J, with 17 bases in between. The germline V gene has CDR1 SNHLY and CDR2 FYNNEI. DNA of the CDR3: TGTGCCAGCAGTAGAGTCCTTCAAGGGGGCTCTGGGGCCAACGTCCTGACTTTC. The encoded protein is CASSRVLQGGSGANVLTF. The full variable domain, its missing parts supplied by reference TRBV2 and TRBJ2-6, is EPEVTQTPSHQVTQMGQEVILRCVPISNHLYFYWYRQILGQKVEFLVSFYNNEISEKSEIFDDQFSVERPDGSNFTLKIRSTKLEDSAMYFCASSRVLQGGSGANVLTFGAGSRLTVL.

The chain uses TRBV18 and TRBJ2-2; D not resolved. Trimming left V 5 bases short and J 6 bases short, with 13 bases between. Germline loops: CDR1 KGHSH, CDR2 LQKENI. The length of the CDR3 is 14 residues. Here the CDR3 reads CASSGIASPGELFF. In DNA form, the CDR3 reads TGTGCCAGCTCAGGAATAGCTTCACCCGGGGAGCTGTTTTTT.

By sample share, this clone is medium-sized. The genes are TRBV5-4 and TRBJ2-3, with 9 bases fitting TRBD2. CDR3 length equals 16 residues. The V gene's germline CDR1 is SGHNT and CDR2 YYREEE (reference sequence). The V segment lost 4 bases and the J segment 1 base; nucleotides outside the gene matches: 7. CDR3 protein: CASSQSSGVRTDTQYF. As DNA, the CDR3 is TGTGCCAGCAGCCAATCTAGCGGGGTTCGCACAGATACGCAGTATTTT.

V gene TRBV5-1 combines with J gene TRBJ1-2, with no clear D. The length of the CDR3 is 13 residues. V gave up 1 base and J gave up 8 bases, with 12 bases separating them. The germline gives CDR1 SGHRS, CDR2 YFSETQ. CDR3 amino acids: CASSLTRYSGYTF. CDR3 nucleotide sequence: TGCGCCAGCAGCTTGACCCGCTACAGCGGCTACACCTTC.

The V call is TRBV19, the J call TRBJ1-6; possible D gene TRBD1, 5 bases. The V end lost 7 bases, the J end lost 7 bases, and 17 bases lay between the germline ends. From germline, CDR1 is LNHDA and CDR2 SQIVND (reference sequence). This CDR3 comprises 15 residues. CDR3 DNA: TGTGCCAGTACAAATGCCGGGGAGGGGAATTCACCCCTCCACTTT. Its protein product is CASTNAGEGNSPLHF.

The V gene is TRBV4-1, the J gene TRBJ2-7; 9 bases are a match to TRBD1. Trimming cost V 4 bases and J 1 base; bases outside gene matches: 5. Germline loops: CDR1 MGHRA, CDR2 YSYEKL. CDR3 length equals 15 residues. The CDR3 sequence: CASSLRGQGSYEQYF. Written as DNA, the CDR3 is TGCGCCAGCAGCCTGCGCGGACAGGGGTCCTACGAGCAGTACTTC.

V and J are TRBV5-1 and TRBJ2-1; 11 bases are shared with TRBD2. After removal of 8 bases from V and 5 bases from J, the junction contained 9 bases not matched to a gene. Looked up from germline, CDR1 is SGHRS and CDR2 is YFSETQ. The CDR3 contains 15 residues. The CDR3 protein is CASRTGTSGNNEQFF. The CDR3 coding sequence is TGCGCCAGTCGCACCGGGACTAGCGGAAACAATGAGCAGTTCTTC.

V usage is TRBV7-9 and J usage is TRBJ2-5; TRBD2 matches at 8 bases. Per the germline V gene, CDR1 is SEHNR and CDR2 is FQNEAQ (reference sequence). CDR3 length equals 15 residues. With 4 bases clipped from V and 5 bases from J, the junction kept 9 bases outside the gene matches. CDR3 coding DNA: TGTGCCAGCAGCTCTAGCGGGTCTTGGGGGGAGACCCAGTACTTC. This encodes CASSSSGSWGETQYF.

J is TRBJ2-1 and V is TRBV5-5, with TRBD2 identical over 12 bases. Germline-derived CDR1 and CDR2 are SGHKS and YYEKEE (reference sequence). CDR3 length: 15 residues. V shed 4 bases, J shed 6 bases, and the junction held 5 bases outside the gene matches. CDR3: CASSRTSGTINEQFF. CDR3 DNA: TGTGCCAGCAGCCGGACTAGCGGGACTATCAATGAGCAGTTCTTC.

This sequence joins TRBV7-9 and TRBJ1-1; 9 nucleotides line up with TRBD1. After removal of 5 bases from V and 6 bases from J, the junction contained 16 bases not matched to a gene. The CDR3 extends over 17 amino acids. CDR1 and CDR2 (germline): SEHNR, FQNEAQ (reference sequence). CDR3 in DNA: TGTGCCAGCAGCCGACCTACCGGACAGGGGTTCTTGGCTGAAGCTTTCTTT. Its translation: CASSRPTGQGFLAEAFF.

The CDR3 DNA follows: TGTGCCAGCAGCCCCGGGACTAGCATTCCCAATGAGCAGTTCTTC. The encoded protein is CASSPGTSIPNEQFF. The rearrangement uses TRBV11-2 and TRBJ2-1; TRBD2 matches 9 bases. Germline V lookup: CDR1 SGHAT, CDR2 FQNNGV. Trimming at V came to 5 bases and at J to 6 bases, leaving 8 bases not matched to a gene. The CDR3 length is 15 residues.

This clone showed up just once. The V gene is TRBV28, the J gene TRBJ2-2, with 11 bases fitting TRBD2. CDR1 and CDR2 from the germline V gene are MDHEN and SYDVKM. This CDR3 spans 19 amino acids. Trimming removed 5 bases from V and 2 bases from J; junction bases left unmatched: 13. CDR3 loop: CASSKGTSGTRRNTGELFF. The CDR3 nucleotides read TGTGCCAGCAGTAAAGGGACTAGCGGAACAAGGCGAAACACCGGGGAGCTGTTTTTT.

V and J are TRBV18 and TRBJ1-1, with a weak D call TRBD1 (5 bases). Trimming took 3 bases from V and 8 from J, leaving 13 bases between them. Germline CDR1 is KGHSH and CDR2 is LQKENI. The CDR3 sequence is 13 residues long. The DNA of the CDR3 is TGTGCCAGCTCACCCGACAGCAGGTTCGAAGCTTTCTTT. This codes for CASSPDSRFEAFF.

The chain employs TRBV21-1 and TRBJ2-7; the DNA was not used to check the table's D call, TRBD1. TRBV21-1 is termed a pseudogene. CDR3 length: 20 amino acids. CDR3 protein: CASSKASPPGLTGSPYEQYF. CDR3 DNA: TGTGCCAGCAGCAAAGCGTCCCCCCCCGGCCTAACAGGGAGCCCCTACGAGCAGTACTTC.